Listed below are T cell receptor beta chains from one sample, sequenced in a study of blood T cell repertoires in COVID-19. Clones were sequenced by immunoSEQ multiplex PCR, and TCRdb holds only the in-frame ones, with some missing. The sample shows under 200,000 clones, 70% to 90% of them seen only once. Material: peripheral blood. The receptors here all came from a woman aged 80 or older with acute or convalescent COVID-19. CDR3s include the opening cysteine and the closing phenylalanine or tryptophan. Fields, in order: J gene, V gene, D gene, CDR3 protein, CDR3 DNA. D genes are given only for firm matches.

j_gene: TRBJ1-6; v_gene: TRBV5-1; d_gene: TRBD1; CDR3aa: CASSLGIGTGLGGSPLHF; CDR3nt: TGCGCCAGCAGCCTAGGAATCGGGACAGGTTTGGGCGGTTCACCCCTCCACTTT
j_gene: TRBJ1-3; v_gene: TRBV28; d_gene: TRBD1; CDR3aa: CASTPGQSSGNTIYF; CDR3nt: TGTGCCAGCACCCCGGGACAGTCCTCTGGAAACACCATATATTTT
j_gene: TRBJ1-5; v_gene: TRBV15; d_gene: .; CDR3aa: CATSEINQPQHF; CDR3nt: TGTGCCACCAGCGAGATAAATCAGCCCCAGCATTTT
j_gene: TRBJ1-2; v_gene: TRBV12-3/TRBV12-4; d_gene: TRBD1; CDR3aa: CASSLSQGVGYTF; CDR3nt: TGTGCCAGCAGTTTATCACAGGGGGTTGGCTACACCTTC
j_gene: TRBJ1-2; v_gene: TRBV6-5; d_gene: TRBD1; CDR3aa: CASSYRDRVFYGYTF; CDR3nt: TGTGCCAGCAGCTACAGGGACAGGGTTTTCTATGGCTACACCTTC
j_gene: TRBJ2-5; v_gene: TRBV7-2; d_gene: TRBD2; CDR3aa: CASSLVGREWETQYF; CDR3nt: TGTGCCAGCAGCTTAGTGGGGCGGGAGTGGGAGACCCAGTACTTC
j_gene: TRBJ1-2; v_gene: TRBV6-5; d_gene: .; CDR3aa: CASSSLTGSHGYTF; CDR3nt: TGTGCCAGCAGTTCCCTCACAGGGAGTCATGGCTACACCTTC
j_gene: TRBJ2-7; v_gene: TRBV19; d_gene: TRBD2; CDR3aa: CASSIVAGGPYEQYF; CDR3nt: TGTGCCAGTAGTATTGTAGCGGGAGGACCCTACGAGCAGTACTTC
j_gene: TRBJ1-1; v_gene: TRBV10-3; d_gene: TRBD1; CDR3aa: CAISVSGTGNTEAFF; CDR3nt: TGTGCCATCAGTGTATCCGGGACAGGGAACACTGAAGCTTTCTTT
j_gene: TRBJ2-5; v_gene: TRBV18; d_gene: TRBD1; CDR3aa: CASSPGQGETQYF; CDR3nt: TGTGCCAGCTCACCGGGACAGGGGGAGACCCAGTACTTC
j_gene: TRBJ2-3; v_gene: TRBV9; d_gene: TRBD2; CDR3aa: CASSVVLAGGGDTQYF; CDR3nt: TGTGCCAGCAGCGTAGTACTAGCGGGAGGTGGAGATACGCAGTATTTT
j_gene: TRBJ2-7; v_gene: TRBV5-4; d_gene: TRBD2; CDR3aa: CASSPRLAGASEQYF; CDR3nt: TGTGCCAGCAGCCCAAGACTAGCGGGAGCATCCGAGCAGTACTTC